This TCR beta chain is drawn from a study of early T cells in non-severe SARS-CoV-2 infection. This clonotype was seen repeatedly, ten times or more. CDR3 length equals 14 residues. The V and J ends lost 2 bases and 5 bases respectively, with 11 bases between them. Germline V CDR1 and CDR2: MNHNY, SVGAGI (reference sequence). Via MiXCR, TCRdb re-called the 5' RACE reads, giving one row per CDR3 protein. The sample shows 35,000 to 45,000 distinct CDR3 sequences, over 8.5% of them seen only once. This chain uses TRBV6-6 with TRBJ2-3; D not resolved. The sample comprised whole blood. This sequence was found in an adult who was a healthcare worker with PCR-confirmed SARS-CoV-2 infection or an uninfected control (not recorded which). The CDR3 is CASSYRAFQDTQYF. The CDR3 nucleotides are TGTGCCAGCAGTTACCGCGCATTCCAAGATACGCAGTATTTT.